This TCR beta chain was obtained from a study of T cells in Graves' hyperthyroidism and ophthalmopathy. The J segment lost 8 bases and the V segment lost 6 bases, leaving 9 bases of the junction unmatched. The CDR3 is 15 amino acids. The V gene's germline CDR1 is ENHRY and CDR2 SYGVKD. This clonotype was seen a handful of times. Using RNA transcripts as the source, TCR beta CDR3 regions were amplified. The TCR CDR3 first-round RT-PCR relied on the HTBI primer set. TCRdb independently ran MiXCR on the multiplex PCR reads; one entry per CDR3 protein. The sample includes about 640,000 distinct CDR3 sequences, roughly 14% of them seen just once.

The sample was blood. This TCR came from a woman aged 45-65 years with Graves' ophthalmopathy. The chain employs TRBV10-3 and TRBJ2-1, with 11 bases lining up with TRBD1. The CDR3 loop reads CAISDGTGGRDEQFF. Written as DNA, the CDR3 is TGTGCCATCAGCGACGGGACAGGGGGACGAGATGAGCAGTTCTTC.